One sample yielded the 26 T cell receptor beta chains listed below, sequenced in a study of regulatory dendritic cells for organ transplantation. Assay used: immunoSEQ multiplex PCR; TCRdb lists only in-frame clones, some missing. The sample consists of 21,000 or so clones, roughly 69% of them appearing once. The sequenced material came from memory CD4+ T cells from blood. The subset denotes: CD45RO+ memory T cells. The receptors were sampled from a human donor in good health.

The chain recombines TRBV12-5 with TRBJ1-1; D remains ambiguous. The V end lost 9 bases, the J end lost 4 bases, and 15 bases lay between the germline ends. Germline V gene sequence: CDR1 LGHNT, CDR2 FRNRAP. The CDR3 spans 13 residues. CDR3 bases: TGTGCTAGCCGAGTGGACCGGGGCACTGAAGCTTTCTTT. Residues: CASRVDRGTEAFF.

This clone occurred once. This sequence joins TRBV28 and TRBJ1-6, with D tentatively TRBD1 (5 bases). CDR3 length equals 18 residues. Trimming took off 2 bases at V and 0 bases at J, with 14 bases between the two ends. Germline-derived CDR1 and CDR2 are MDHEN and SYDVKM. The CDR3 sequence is CASSLSLGLGSYNSPLHF. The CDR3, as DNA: TGTGCCAGCAGTTTAAGTCTGGGACTCGGCTCCTATAATTCACCCCTCCACTTT.

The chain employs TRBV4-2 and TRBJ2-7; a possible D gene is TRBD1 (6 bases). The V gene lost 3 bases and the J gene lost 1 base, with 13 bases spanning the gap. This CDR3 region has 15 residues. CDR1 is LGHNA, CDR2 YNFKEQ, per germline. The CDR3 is CASSQLQGDSYEQYF. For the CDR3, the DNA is TGTGCCAGCAGCCAGTTACAGGGAGATTCCTACGAGCAGTACTTC.

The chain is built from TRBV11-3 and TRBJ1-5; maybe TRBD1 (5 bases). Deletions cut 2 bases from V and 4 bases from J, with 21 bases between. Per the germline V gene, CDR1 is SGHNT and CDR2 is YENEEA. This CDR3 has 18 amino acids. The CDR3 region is CASSLTCSFAGRNQPQHF. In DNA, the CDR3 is TGTGCCAGCAGCTTAACGTGCTCATTCGCGGGGCGAAATCAGCCCCAGCATTTT.

CDR3 coding DNA: TGTGCCAGCAGTTACTCGGTACTAGCGGTTAACAATGAGCAGTTCTTC. Its protein product is CASSYSVLAVNNEQFF. J is TRBJ2-1 and V is TRBV6-5; 8 nucleotides align to TRBD2. The CDR3 totals 16 residues. Germline CDR1 and CDR2: MNHEY and SVGAGI. The J segment lost 5 bases and the V segment lost 0 bases, leaving 6 bases of the junction unmatched.

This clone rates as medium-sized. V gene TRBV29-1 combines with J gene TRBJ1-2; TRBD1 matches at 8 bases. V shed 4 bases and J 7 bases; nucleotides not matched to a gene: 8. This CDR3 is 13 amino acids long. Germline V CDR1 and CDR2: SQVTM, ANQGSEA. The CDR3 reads CSVGQGIASGYTF. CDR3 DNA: TGCAGCGTTGGACAGGGGATAGCGTCTGGCTACACCTTC.

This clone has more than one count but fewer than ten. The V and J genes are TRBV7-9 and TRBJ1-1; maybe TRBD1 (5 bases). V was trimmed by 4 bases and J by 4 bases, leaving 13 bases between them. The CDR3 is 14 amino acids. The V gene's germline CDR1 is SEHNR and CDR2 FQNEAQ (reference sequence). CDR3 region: CASSSGGISTEAFF. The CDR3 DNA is TGTGCCAGCAGCTCGGGGGGTATCAGCACTGAAGCTTTCTTT.

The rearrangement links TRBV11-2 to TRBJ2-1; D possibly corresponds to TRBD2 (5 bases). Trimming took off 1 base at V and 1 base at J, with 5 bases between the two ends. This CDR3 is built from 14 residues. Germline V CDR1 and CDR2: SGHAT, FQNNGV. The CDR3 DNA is TGTGCCAGCAGCTTAGCGGGGTCCTACAATGAGCAGTTCTTC. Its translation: CASSLAGSYNEQFF.

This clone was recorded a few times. CDR3 sequence: CSGAGQGNYGYTF. DNA for the CDR3: TGCAGCGGTGCGGGACAGGGGAACTATGGCTACACCTTC. V gene TRBV29-1 combines with J gene TRBJ1-2, with 10 bases fitting TRBD1. Germline CDR1 SQVTM, CDR2 ANQGSEA. This CDR3 is built from 13 residues. V gave up 7 bases and J gave up 2 bases; unmatched junction bases: 4.

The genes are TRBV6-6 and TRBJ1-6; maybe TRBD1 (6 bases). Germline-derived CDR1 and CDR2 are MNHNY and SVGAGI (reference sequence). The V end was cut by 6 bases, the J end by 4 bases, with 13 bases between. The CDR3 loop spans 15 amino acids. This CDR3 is CASRKGGQYNSPLHF. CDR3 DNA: TGTGCCAGCAGGAAGGGCGGACAGTATAATTCACCCCTCCACTTT.

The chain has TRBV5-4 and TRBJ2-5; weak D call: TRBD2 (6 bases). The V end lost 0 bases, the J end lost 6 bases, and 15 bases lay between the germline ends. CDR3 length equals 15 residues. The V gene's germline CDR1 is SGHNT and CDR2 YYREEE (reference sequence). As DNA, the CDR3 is TGTGCCAGCAGCTTGGGAGCAGGAGGGGCAAAGACCCAGTACTTC. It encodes CASSLGAGGAKTQYF.

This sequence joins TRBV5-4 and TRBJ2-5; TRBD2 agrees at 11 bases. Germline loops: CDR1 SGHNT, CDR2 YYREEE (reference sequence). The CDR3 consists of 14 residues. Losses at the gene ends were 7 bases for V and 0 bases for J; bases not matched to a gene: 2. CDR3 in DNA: TGTGCCAGCGGGACTAGCGGATACCAAGAGACCCAGTACTTC. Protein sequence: CASGTSGYQETQYF.

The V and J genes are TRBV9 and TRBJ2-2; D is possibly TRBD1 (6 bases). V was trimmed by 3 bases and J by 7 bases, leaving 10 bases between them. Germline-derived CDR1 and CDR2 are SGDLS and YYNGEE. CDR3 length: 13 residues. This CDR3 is CASSATGSGELFF. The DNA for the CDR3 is TGTGCCAGCAGCGCTACAGGGAGCGGGGAGCTGTTTTTT. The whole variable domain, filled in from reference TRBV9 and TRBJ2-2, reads DSGVTQTPKHLITATGQRVTLRCSPRSGDLSVYWYQQSLDQGLQFLIQYYNGEERAKGNILERFSAQQFPDLHSELNLSSLELGDSALYFCASSATGSGELFFGEGSRLTVL.

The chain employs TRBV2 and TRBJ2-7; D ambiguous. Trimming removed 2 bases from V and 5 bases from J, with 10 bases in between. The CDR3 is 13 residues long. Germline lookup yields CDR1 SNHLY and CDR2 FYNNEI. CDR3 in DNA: TGTGCCAGCAGTGAATTCCCTAGAAACGAGCAGTACTTC. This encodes CASSEFPRNEQYF.

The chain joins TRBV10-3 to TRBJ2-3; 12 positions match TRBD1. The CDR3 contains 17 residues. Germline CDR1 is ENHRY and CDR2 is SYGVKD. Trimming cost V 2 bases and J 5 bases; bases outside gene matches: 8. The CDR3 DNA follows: TGTGCCATCAGTGAGACCGGGACAGGGGGCGGGAAAGATACGCAGTATTTT. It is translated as CAISETGTGGGKDTQYF.

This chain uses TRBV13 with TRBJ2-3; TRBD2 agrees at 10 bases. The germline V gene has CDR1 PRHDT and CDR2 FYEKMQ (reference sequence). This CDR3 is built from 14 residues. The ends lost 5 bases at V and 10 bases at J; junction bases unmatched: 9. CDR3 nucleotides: TGTGCCAGCAGCCATAGGACTAGCGGAGCCTCGCAGTATTTT. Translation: CASSHRTSGASQYF. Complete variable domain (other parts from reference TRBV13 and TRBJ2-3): AAGVIQSPRHLIKEKRETATLKCYPIPRHDTVYWYQQGPGQDPQFLISFYEKMQSDKGSIPDRFSAQQFSDYHSELNMSSLELGDSALYFCASSHRTSGASQYFGPGTRLTVL.

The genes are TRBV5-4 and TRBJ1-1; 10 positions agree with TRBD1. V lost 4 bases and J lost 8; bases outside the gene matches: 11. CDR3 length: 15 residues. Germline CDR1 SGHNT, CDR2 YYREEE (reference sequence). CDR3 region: CASSKGQGGRWEAFF. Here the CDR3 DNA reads TGTGCCAGCAGCAAAGGACAGGGGGGAAGATGGGAAGCTTTCTTT. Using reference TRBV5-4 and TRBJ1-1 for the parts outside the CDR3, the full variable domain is ETGVTQSPTHLIKTRGQQVTLRCSSQSGHNTVSWYQQALGQGPQFIFQYYREEENGRGNFPPRFSGLQFPNYSSELNVNALELDDSALYLCASSKGQGGRWEAFFGQGTRLTVV.

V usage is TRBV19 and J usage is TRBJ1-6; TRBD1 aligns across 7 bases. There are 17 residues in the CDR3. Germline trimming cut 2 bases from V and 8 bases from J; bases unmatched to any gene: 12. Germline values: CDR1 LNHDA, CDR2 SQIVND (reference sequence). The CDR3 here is CASSIRSLGTADSPLHF. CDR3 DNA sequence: TGTGCCAGTAGTATACGGTCACTCGGGACAGCCGATTCACCCCTCCACTTT.

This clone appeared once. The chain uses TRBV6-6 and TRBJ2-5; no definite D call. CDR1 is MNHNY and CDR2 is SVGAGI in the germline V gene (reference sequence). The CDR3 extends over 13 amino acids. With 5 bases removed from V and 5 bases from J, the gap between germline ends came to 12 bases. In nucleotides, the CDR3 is TGTGCCAGCAGTCTTGGGCCCCGCGAGACCCAGTACTTC. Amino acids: CASSLGPRETQYF.

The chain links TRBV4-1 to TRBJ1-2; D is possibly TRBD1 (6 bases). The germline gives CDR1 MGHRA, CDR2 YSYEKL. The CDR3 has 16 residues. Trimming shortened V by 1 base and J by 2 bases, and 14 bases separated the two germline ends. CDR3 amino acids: CASSQGGGRGNYGYTF. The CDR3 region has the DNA TGCGCCAGCAGCCAAGGAGGAGGGAGGGGGAACTATGGCTACACCTTC.

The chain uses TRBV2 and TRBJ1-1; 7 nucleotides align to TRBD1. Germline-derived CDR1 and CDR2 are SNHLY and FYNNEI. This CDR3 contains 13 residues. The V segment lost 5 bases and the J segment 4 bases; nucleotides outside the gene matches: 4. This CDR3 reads CASSRQGGTEAFF. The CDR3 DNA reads TGTGCCAGCAGTCGACAGGGAGGCACTGAAGCTTTCTTT.

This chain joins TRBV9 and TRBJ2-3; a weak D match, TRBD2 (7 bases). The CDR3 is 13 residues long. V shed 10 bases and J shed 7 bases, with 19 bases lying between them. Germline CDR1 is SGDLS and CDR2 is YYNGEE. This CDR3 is CASGRAGAYTQYF. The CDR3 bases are TGTGCCTCGGGAAGGGCGGGGGCCTATACGCAGTATTTT.

The CDR3 nucleotides read TGTGCCATCAGTGGGCCTAGCGGGGGGTTCCTCACCGGGGAGCTGTTTTTT. Residues: CAISGPSGGFLTGELFF. The rearrangement uses TRBV10-3 and TRBJ2-2, with 11 bases fitting TRBD2. The germline gives CDR1 ENHRY, CDR2 SYGVKD. The V segment lost 4 bases and the J segment 4 bases; nucleotides outside the gene matches: 8. CDR3 length: 17 residues.

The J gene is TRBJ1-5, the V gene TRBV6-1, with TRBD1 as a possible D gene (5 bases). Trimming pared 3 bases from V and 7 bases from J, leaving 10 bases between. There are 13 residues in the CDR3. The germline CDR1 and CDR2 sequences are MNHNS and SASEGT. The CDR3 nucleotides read TGTGCCAGCAGTGAGGAGACAGTCCAGCCCCAGCATTTT. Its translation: CASSEETVQPQHF.

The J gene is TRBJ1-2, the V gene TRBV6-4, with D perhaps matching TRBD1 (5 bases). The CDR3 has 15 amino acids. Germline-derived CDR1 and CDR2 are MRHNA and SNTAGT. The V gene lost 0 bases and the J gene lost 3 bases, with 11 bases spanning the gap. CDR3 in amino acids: CASSDSGTMDYGYTF. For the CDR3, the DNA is TGTGCCAGCAGTGACTCTGGGACTATGGACTATGGCTACACCTTC.

The CDR3 sequence: CASSTRQGREKLFF. In DNA, the CDR3 is TGTGCCAGTAGTACCCGACAGGGGAGGGAAAAACTGTTTTTT. The rearrangement uses TRBV19 and TRBJ1-4, with TRBD1 identical over 8 bases. V lost 4 bases, J lost 8 bases, and 6 bases stayed unmatched. This CDR3 is 14 amino acids long. Germline loops: CDR1 LNHDA, CDR2 SQIVND (reference sequence).